Listed below are T cell receptor beta chains from one sample, sequenced in a study of CD8+ T cells in alopecia areata. The data were produced by immunoSEQ multiplex PCR, yet TCRdb's version contains in-frame clones alone and is incomplete. The sample shows about 82,000 clones, roughly 50% of them seen only once. Specimen: NKG2D-high CD8+ T cells sorted from blood. Receptors were obtained from a human donor with alopecia areata. Each CDR3 is given with its conserved first and last residue. The D gene is left open where the match is weak. Size values are once, few and many counts, or a class for expanded clones, and some rows have none.

DNA: TGCAGCGTTGACGGCGGGAGGGGGTCCTACGAGCAGTACTTC; CDR3: CSVDGGRGSYEQYF; length: 14; V: TRBV29-1; size: .; J: TRBJ2-7; D: TRBD2
DNA: TGTGCCTGGAGTATAATTAGGGACAGAGAATACAATGAGCAGTTCTTC; CDR3: CAWSIIRDREYNEQFF; length: 16; V: TRBV30; size: once; J: TRBJ2-1; D: TRBD1
DNA: TGCGCCAGCAGCTGGGGACAGGGTTACGAGCAGTACTTC; CDR3: CASSWGQGYEQYF; length: 13; V: TRBV5-1; size: few; J: TRBJ2-7; D: TRBD1
DNA: TGTGCCAGCAGCTTAAGTACTGAGCAGTTCTTC; CDR3: CASSLSTEQFF; length: 11; V: TRBV11-2; size: .; J: TRBJ2-1; D: .
DNA: TGCAGCGTTGCCGGCCGAGGACTAGCCGGCGGAGATGAGCAGTTCTTC; CDR3: CSVAGRGLAGGDEQFF; length: 16; V: TRBV29-1; size: .; J: TRBJ2-1; D: TRBD2
DNA: TGCGCCAGCAGCTTTAGGAGCTCCTACGAGCAGTACTTC; CDR3: CASSFRSSYEQYF; length: 13; V: TRBV5-1; size: .; J: TRBJ2-7; D: .
DNA: TGCAGCGTTGAGGGTGGGAGGGACTACGAGCAGTACTTC; CDR3: CSVEGGRDYEQYF; length: 13; V: TRBV29-1; size: .; J: TRBJ2-7; D: TRBD2
DNA: TGTGCCAGCAGTTACCCGGCAAGCGGGGGGCAAGAGACCCAGTACTTC; CDR3: CASSYPASGGQETQYF; length: 16; V: TRBV6-5; size: .; J: TRBJ2-5; D: TRBD2
DNA: TGTGCCTGGAAAAAAGGGCTCTACGAGCAGTACTTC; CDR3: CAWKKGLYEQYF; length: 12; V: TRBV30; size: .; J: TRBJ2-7; D: .
DNA: TGTGCCAGCAGCTTCCCCGGGACTAGAAACAATGAGCAGTTCTTC; CDR3: CASSFPGTRNNEQFF; length: 15; V: TRBV13; size: .; J: TRBJ2-1; D: TRBD2
DNA: TGTGCCAGCAGTGAGGAGGACTACTCCTACGAGCAGTACTTC; CDR3: CASSEEDYSYEQYF; length: 14; V: TRBV6-1; size: once; J: TRBJ2-7; D: .
DNA: TGTGCCAGCAGTGACCTCCTGGGGAATCAGCCCCAGCATTTT; CDR3: CASSDLLGNQPQHF; length: 14; V: TRBV2; size: .; J: TRBJ1-5; D: .
DNA: TGTGCCATCAGTGAAGGCTTACCCTCCTACGAGCAGTACTTC; CDR3: CAISEGLPSYEQYF; length: 14; V: TRBV10-3; size: few; J: TRBJ2-7; D: .